Each of the 9 T cell receptor beta chains below was sequenced from the same sample in a study of T cell responses to AZD1222 COVID-19 vaccine (dated by TCRdb to the early 2020s). The sample's time point label, decoded: baseline before first vaccination. Receptor libraries were prepared by the immunoSEQ multiplex PCR assay. TCRdb provides this immuneACCESS table in a form limited to in-frame rearrangements. Some clones are lacking; in checked studies, under half of them reflect an unresolved V gene, and why the rest are absent is not known. For this sample the table gives 140,000 or so clones, of which roughly nine tenths were detected only once. Roughly 2% of the sample is in the top ten clones. Sequencing used peripheral blood, obtained on day 0 of AZD1222 vaccination. The receptor source for this set is an adult in good health.

The chain uses TRBV7-3 and TRBJ2-6; no reliable D call. This CDR3 comprises 15 residues. The V gene's germline CDR1 is SGHTA and CDR2 FQGTGA. Trimming removed 4 bases from V and 2 bases from J, with 9 bases in between. The CDR3 coding sequence is TGTGCCAGCAGCTCGTCAGGAGCTGGGGCCAACGTCCTGACTTTC. It codes for CASSSSGAGANVLTF.

There are a few counts of this clone. The chain couples TRBV4-3 to TRBJ1-2; unclear D gene. Germline V gene lookup returns CDR1 LGHNA and CDR2 YSLEER. The V gene lost 0 bases and the J gene lost 4 bases, with 6 bases spanning the gap. The CDR3 totals 13 residues. The CDR3 region has the DNA TGCGCCAGCAGCCAAGATGTCGCCTATGGCTACACCTTC. Its protein is CASSQDVAYGYTF.

V gene TRBV10-3 combines with J gene TRBJ2-7; a possible D gene is TRBD1 (6 bases). CDR3 length: 13 residues. The V gene lost 6 bases and the J gene lost 3 bases, with 12 bases spanning the gap. Germline V gene data show CDR1 as ENHRY and CDR2 as SYGVKD. DNA for the CDR3: TGTGCCATCAGGGACAGTGGCATCTACGAGCAGTACTTC. Translation: CAIRDSGIYEQYF.

J is TRBJ2-7 and V is TRBV19; 7 bases are a match to TRBD1. Looked up from germline, CDR1 is LNHDA and CDR2 is SQIVND (reference sequence). The CDR3 length is 14 residues. V was pared by 1 base and J by 3 bases, with 3 bases of the junction left unmatched. The CDR3 loop reads CASSIGDRVYEQYF. CDR3 DNA: TGTGCCAGTAGTATAGGAGACAGGGTCTACGAGCAGTACTTC.

Of note for this clone: Other DNA sequences in this sample translate to the same CDR3. The V and J genes are TRBV7-2 and TRBJ2-5; 11 nucleotides line up with TRBD1. V trimming: 3 bases; J trimming: 8 bases; junction bases outside the gene matches: 5. The CDR3 is 14 residues long. Germline CDR1 reads SGHTA; CDR2 reads FQGNSA. This CDR3 is CASSLRTGGGTQYF. The DNA of the CDR3 is TGTGCCAGCAGCTTGAGGACAGGGGGCGGAACCCAGTACTTC.

J is TRBJ2-7 and V is TRBV20-1; D is perhaps TRBD1 (5 bases). CDR1 and CDR2 (germline): DFQATT, SNEGSKA (reference sequence). This CDR3 is 10 amino acids long. For the CDR3, the DNA is TGCAGCCCCTCAGGGTCCGAGCAGTACTTC. Its protein product is CSPSGSEQYF.

The chain joins TRBV2 to TRBJ2-1; D perhaps matches TRBD1 (6 bases). The CDR3 extends over 11 amino acids. Trimming took off 3 bases at V and 15 bases at J, with 12 bases between the two ends. Germline values: CDR1 SNHLY, CDR2 FYNNEI. In DNA form, the CDR3 reads TGTGCCAGCAGTGATTCAGGGGTCGGGTTCTTC. Protein sequence: CASSDSGVGFF.

This sequence joins TRBV7-2 and TRBJ1-1; no clear D. This CDR3 contains 12 residues. The V end was cut by 2 bases, the J end by 9 bases, with 10 bases between. Germline-derived CDR1 and CDR2 are SGHTA and FQGNSA. The CDR3 region is CASSLQADKAFF. CDR3 bases: TGTGCCAGCAGCTTACAGGCAGACAAAGCTTTCTTT.

The gene calls are TRBV20-1 and TRBJ2-7, with no clear D. This CDR3 region has 11 residues. Germline CDR1 DFQATT, CDR2 SNEGSKA (reference sequence). Trimming left V 0 bases short and J 5 bases short, with 5 bases between. In DNA, the CDR3 is TGCAGTGCTAGAGATACAGACGAGCAGTACTTC. Its translation is CSARDTDEQYF.